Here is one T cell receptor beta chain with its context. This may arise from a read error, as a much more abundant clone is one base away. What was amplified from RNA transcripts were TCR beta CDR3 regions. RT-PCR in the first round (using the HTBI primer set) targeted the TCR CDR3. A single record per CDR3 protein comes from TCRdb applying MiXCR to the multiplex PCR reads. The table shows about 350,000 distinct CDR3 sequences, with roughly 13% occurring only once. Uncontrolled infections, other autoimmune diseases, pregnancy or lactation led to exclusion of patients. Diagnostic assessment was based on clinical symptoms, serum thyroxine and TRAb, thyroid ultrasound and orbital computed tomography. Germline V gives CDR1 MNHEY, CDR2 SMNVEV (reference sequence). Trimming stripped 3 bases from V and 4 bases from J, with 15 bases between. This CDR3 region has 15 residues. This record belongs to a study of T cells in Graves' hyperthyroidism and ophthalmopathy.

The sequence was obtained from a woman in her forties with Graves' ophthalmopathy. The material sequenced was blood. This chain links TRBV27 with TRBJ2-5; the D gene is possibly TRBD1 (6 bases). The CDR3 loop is CASSFGTRYRETQYF. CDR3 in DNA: TGTGCCAGCAGTTTCGGGACAAGGTATCGAGAGACCCAGTACTTC.